One and the same sample provided the 29 T cell receptor beta chains below, sequenced in a study of blood T cell repertoires in COVID-19. Profiled with immunoSEQ multiplex PCR; TCRdb holds only in-frame clones, not every one. The sample contains over 400,000 clones, roughly 91% of which appear only once. Sequencing was done on a sample of peripheral blood. The receptors were gathered from a woman between 50 and 59 years old with COVID-19, enrolled during active disease.

The chain is built from TRBV7-9 and TRBJ1-4; no reliable D call. This CDR3 is 16 amino acids long. V was shortened by 1 base and J by 6 bases, with 15 bases between the two germline ends. Germline V CDR1 and CDR2: SEHNR, FQNEAQ (reference sequence). The CDR3 spells CASSLDVLTPDEKLFF. The CDR3 DNA reads TGTGCCAGCAGCTTAGATGTACTTACCCCTGATGAAAAACTGTTTTTT. The full variable domain, in which reference TRBV7-9 and TRBJ1-4 provide the parts outside the CDR3, is DTGVSQNPRHKITKRGQNVTFRCDPISEHNRLYWYRQTLGQGPEFLTYFQNEAQLEKSRLLSDRFSAERPKGSFSTLEIQRTEQGDSAMYLCASSLDVLTPDEKLFFGSGTQLSVL.

This chain connects TRBV9 to TRBJ2-7; TRBD1 is a possible D gene (6 bases). CDR1 and CDR2 from the germline V gene are SGDLS and YYNGEE. This CDR3 has 15 residues. The ends were cut back, 0 bases at V and 2 bases at J, with 12 bases in the middle. In DNA form, the CDR3 reads TGTGCCAGCAGCGTAGCTGCAGGGGCCCCCTACGAGCAGTACTTC. This translates into CASSVAAGAPYEQYF.

The genes are TRBV30 and TRBJ1-1; no firm D call. This CDR3 is 11 amino acids long. Germline V gene sequence: CDR1 GTSNPN, CDR2 SVGIG (reference sequence). Between the trimmed V and J ends, which lost 5 bases and 2 bases, there was a span of 6 bases. As DNA, the CDR3 is TGTGCCTGGGGCACAAACACTGAAGCTTTCTTT. It encodes CAWGTNTEAFF.

V usage is TRBV19 and J usage is TRBJ1-1, with 8 bases matching TRBD1. CDR1 and CDR2 (germline): LNHDA, SQIVND (reference sequence). CDR3 size: 15 residues. J lost 1 base, V lost 7 bases, and 8 bases had no gene match. CDR3: CASKGQGVSNTEAFF. The DNA for the CDR3 is TGTGCCAGTAAAGGACAGGGAGTCTCGAACACTGAAGCTTTCTTT.

The chain joins TRBV6-5 to TRBJ1-6; D call uncertain. V was cut by 0 bases and J by 5 bases, with 11 bases left in between. Germline V gene lookup returns CDR1 MNHEY and CDR2 SVGAGI. The CDR3 loop spans 16 amino acids. This CDR3 reads CASSYSGGKDNSPLHF. The CDR3 DNA is TGTGCCAGCAGTTACTCAGGAGGGAAGGATAATTCACCCCTCCACTTT.

This rearrangement joins TRBV5-5 to TRBJ1-2; D unresolved. Germline loops: CDR1 SGHKS, CDR2 YYEKEE (reference sequence). V was trimmed by 2 bases and J by 7 bases, leaving 18 bases between them. This CDR3 is 15 amino acids long. CDR3 DNA sequence: TGTGCCAGCAGCTTTCGGAGGGAAAAAGAGAGTGGCTACACCTTC. It encodes CASSFRREKESGYTF.

The chain uses TRBV9 and TRBJ1-2; 7 bases fit TRBD1. There are 15 residues in the CDR3. Trimming took 4 bases from V and 0 from J; bases not matched to a gene: 6. Looked up from germline, CDR1 is SGDLS and CDR2 is YYNGEE. The CDR3, as DNA: TGTGCCAGCAGCCCAGGGGGGACAGCTAACTATGGCTACACCTTC. It is translated as CASSPGGTANYGYTF.

This chain uses TRBV18 with TRBJ2-5; TRBD1 aligns across 9 bases. Losses at the gene ends were 3 bases for V and 2 bases for J; bases not matched to a gene: 7. Per germline, CDR1 KGHSH and CDR2 LQKENI. The CDR3 length is 16 residues. The chain's CDR3 is CASSPGTGTLQETQYF. The DNA for the CDR3 is TGTGCCAGCTCACCTGGGACAGGGACGTTACAAGAGACCCAGTACTTC. Full variable domain (missing parts from reference TRBV18 and TRBJ2-5): NAGVMQNPRHLVRRRGQEARLRCSPMKGHSHVYWYRQLPEEGLKFMVYLQKENIIDESGMPKERFSAEFPKEGPSILRIQQVVRGDSAAYFCASSPGTGTLQETQYFGPGTRLLVL.

The chain recombines TRBV30 with TRBJ1-1, with a weak D call TRBD1 (6 bases). Germline CDR1 reads GTSNPN; CDR2 reads SVGIG (reference sequence). V was shortened by 0 bases and J by 5 bases, with 16 bases between the two germline ends. The CDR3 has 15 amino acids. The DNA for the CDR3 is TGTGCCTGGAGTGTAAACAGCTTAAGGGGGACTGAAGCTTTCTTT. Its protein is CAWSVNSLRGTEAFF.

V gene TRBV4-2 combines with J gene TRBJ2-6, with D perhaps matching TRBD2 (5 bases). The length of the CDR3 is 15 residues. The V gene's germline CDR1 is LGHNA and CDR2 YNFKEQ. V lost 1 base to trimming and J lost 8 bases, with 12 bases between them. The CDR3 region has the DNA TGTGCCAGCAGCCAAGGGACCCCGGGAACCAACGTCCTGACTTTC. Protein product: CASSQGTPGTNVLTF.

This chain connects TRBV19 to TRBJ1-2, with 7 bases aligning to TRBD1. J was trimmed by 2 bases and V by 5 bases; bases with no gene match: 8. The CDR3 consists of 15 residues. In germline, CDR1 is LNHDA, CDR2 SQIVND (reference sequence). CDR3 coding DNA: TGTGCCAGTAGTGCCACGACAGGGTACAACTATGGCTACACCTTC. As protein: CASSATTGYNYGYTF.

This chain joins TRBV30 and TRBJ1-2; 8 positions agree with TRBD1. CDR3 length: 14 residues. Per germline, CDR1 GTSNPN and CDR2 SVGIG (reference sequence). The trim removed 2 bases at V and 7 bases at J, leaving 9 bases unmatched. This chain's CDR3 is CAWSLARQGPGYTF. The CDR3 DNA is TGTGCCTGGAGTTTGGCCAGACAGGGGCCTGGCTACACCTTC.

The V and J genes are TRBV18 and TRBJ2-2; maybe TRBD2 (8 bases). There are 17 residues in the CDR3. The V gene lost 6 bases and the J gene lost 5 bases, with 22 bases spanning the gap. Germline V gene data show CDR1 as KGHSH and CDR2 as LQKENI. The CDR3 region has the DNA TGTGCCAGCTCCCCAGGGGGAGTAGCGGGGCGAACCGGGGAGCTGTTTTTT. Amino acid sequence: CASSPGGVAGRTGELFF.

V is TRBV24-1 and J is TRBJ1-2, with TRBD1 matching 11 bases. This CDR3 has 16 amino acids. The germline V gene encodes CDR1 KGHDR and CDR2 SFDVKD. With 4 bases clipped from V and 4 bases from J, the junction kept 7 bases outside the gene matches. CDR3 loop: CATSDPGTGGTYGYTF. CDR3 DNA sequence: TGTGCCACCAGTGACCCGGGGACAGGGGGAACCTATGGCTACACCTTC.

This clone was observed a handful of times. The chain employs TRBV19 and TRBJ2-3; D is perhaps TRBD1 (6 bases). Trimming cost V 8 bases and J 4 bases, with 16 bases left between them. CDR1 and CDR2 from the germline V gene are LNHDA and SQIVND (reference sequence). This CDR3 has 14 residues. The CDR3 is CASGGYSGADTQYF. The CDR3, as DNA: TGTGCCAGTGGGGGCTACAGTGGAGCAGATACGCAGTATTTT.

This clone was seen a single time. V gene TRBV4-2 combines with J gene TRBJ2-7; 11 bases fit TRBD1. Germline assignment: CDR1 LGHNA and CDR2 YNFKEQ. V gave up 0 bases and J gave up 7 bases; unmatched junction bases: 14. This CDR3 region has 18 residues. CDR3 nucleotides: TGTGCCAGCAGCCAAGATAAGGGTCAGGGACAGGGGGTGGGGGAGCAGTACTTC. This encodes CASSQDKGQGQGVGEQYF.

About this clone itself: One end of the junction does not line up with germline, which may come from a read error. This chain links TRBV4-1 with TRBJ1-1; tentative D call: TRBD1 (6 bases). Germline V gene lookup returns CDR1 MGHRA and CDR2 YSYEKL. The CDR3 spans 15 residues. This CDR3 reads CASSQATGLNTEAFF. The CDR3 bases are TGCGCCAGTAGCCAAGCGACAGGATTGAACACTGAAGCTTTCTTT.

V gene TRBV4-1 combines with J gene TRBJ1-1; D is possibly TRBD1 (6 bases). The CDR3 spans 16 residues. Germline lookup yields CDR1 MGHRA and CDR2 YSYEKL. The germline V and J ends were trimmed by 4 bases and 0 bases, with 15 bases remaining between them. This CDR3 is CASSLKGVTVNTEAFF. Written as DNA, the CDR3 is TGCGCCAGCAGCCTAAAGGGGGTCACGGTGAACACTGAAGCTTTCTTT.

The chain uses TRBV11-2 and TRBJ2-1; 12 bases line up with TRBD2. The CDR3 contains 15 residues. The V gene end was trimmed by 2 bases and the J gene end by 5 bases; junction bases not matched to a gene: 1. Germline V gene data show CDR1 as SGHAT and CDR2 as FQNNGV. CDR3 coding DNA: TGTGCCAGCAGCTTAACTAGCGGGGGGAACAATGAGCAGTTCTTC. This gives the protein CASSLTSGGNNEQFF.

This sequence joins TRBV7-9 and TRBJ2-3, with D possibly TRBD1 on 6 matching bases. V was clipped by 5 bases and J by 3 bases, with 18 bases between them. CDR1 SEHNR and CDR2 FQNEAQ come from the germline V gene (reference sequence). The CDR3 is 16 amino acids. In nucleotides, the CDR3 is TGTGCCAGCAGCCCCCCGGCAGGGGATCGTACAGATACGCAGTATTTT. Protein: CASSPPAGDRTDTQYF.

V gene TRBV5-5 combines with J gene TRBJ1-2; the match to TRBD1 covers 9 bases. The CDR3 is made up of 14 amino acids. From germline, CDR1 is SGHKS and CDR2 YYEKEE (reference sequence). V lost 4 bases, J lost 8 bases, and 9 bases stayed unmatched. The CDR3 region has the DNA TGTGCCAGCAGCCACCAACCGGGACAGGGAGGCTACACCTTC. Its protein is CASSHQPGQGGYTF.

The chain couples TRBV10-1 to TRBJ2-1; 13 bases map to TRBD2. After removal of 6 bases from V and 6 bases from J, the junction contained 5 bases not matched to a gene. This CDR3 is 15 amino acids long. The V gene's germline CDR1 is WNHNN and CDR2 SYGVQD (reference sequence). The CDR3 sequence is CASSELAGGPNEQFF. DNA for the CDR3: TGCGCCAGCAGCGAACTAGCGGGGGGGCCCAATGAGCAGTTCTTC.

The CDR3 spells CASSRPGGNEQFF. The DNA of the CDR3 is TGTGCCAGCAGCCGACCGGGAGGGAATGAGCAGTTCTTC. The chain uses TRBV7-8 and TRBJ2-1; 8 nucleotides agree with TRBD2. The CDR3 has 13 residues. CDR1 and CDR2 (germline): SGHVS, FQNEAQ. The V gene end was trimmed by 5 bases and the J gene end by 7 bases; junction bases not matched to a gene: 4.

The V call is TRBV19, the J call TRBJ2-1; 9 nucleotides line up with TRBD2. CDR1 is LNHDA and CDR2 is SQIVND in the germline V gene (reference sequence). The CDR3 runs to 15 residues. The V segment lost 7 bases and the J segment 2 bases; nucleotides outside the gene matches: 6. CDR3 DNA: TGTGCCAGTACTTTGGCGGGGGGGACCTACAATGAGCAGTTCTTC. It encodes CASTLAGGTYNEQFF.

The genes are TRBV2 and TRBJ2-5; possible D gene TRBD2, 7 bases. Trimming removed 2 bases at V and 5 bases at J, with 15 bases between. The CDR3 sequence is 15 residues long. Per the germline V gene, CDR1 is SNHLY and CDR2 is FYNNEI. CDR3 DNA: TGTGCCAGCAGTGAAAGGGGGGGCCCGGAGGAGACCCAGTACTTC. Protein sequence: CASSERGGPEETQYF. The full variable domain, its missing parts supplied by reference TRBV2 and TRBJ2-5, is EPEVTQTPSHQVTQMGQEVILRCVPISNHLYFYWYRQILGQKVEFLVSFYNNEISEKSEIFDDQFSVERPDGSNFTLKIRSTKLEDSAMYFCASSERGGPEETQYFGPGTRLLVL.

The V call is TRBV29-1, the J call TRBJ1-2; TRBD1 aligns across 7 bases. V lost 3 bases, J lost 6 bases, and 7 bases stayed unmatched. The CDR3 totals 13 residues. Per the germline V gene, CDR1 is SQVTM and CDR2 is ANQGSEA. This chain's CDR3 is CSVDEDRFDGYTF. The DNA of the CDR3 is TGCAGCGTTGACGAGGACAGGTTCGATGGCTACACCTTC. The full variable domain, its missing parts supplied by reference TRBV29-1 and TRBJ1-2, is SAVISQKPSRDICQRGTSLTIQCQVDSQVTMMFWYRQQPGQSLTLIATANQGSEATYESGFVIDKFPISRPNLTFSTLTVSNMSPEDSSIYLCSVDEDRFDGYTFGSGTRLTVV.

V and J are TRBV7-6 and TRBJ2-1; a possible D gene is TRBD2 (5 bases). This CDR3 spans 16 amino acids. The germline CDR1 and CDR2 sequences are SGHVS and FNYEAQ. V lost 4 bases to trimming and J lost 7 bases, with 20 bases between them. CDR3 in amino acids: CASSSPSVQDLNEQFF. Here the CDR3 DNA reads TGTGCCAGCAGCTCCCCAAGTGTCCAGGACTTGAATGAGCAGTTCTTC. Combining the CDR3 with reference TRBV7-6 and TRBJ2-1 gives the whole variable domain GAGVSQSPRYKVTKRGQDVALRCDPISGHVSLYWYRQALGQGPEFLTYFNYEAQQDKSGLPNDRFSAERPEGSISTLTIQRTEQRDSAMYRCASSSPSVQDLNEQFFGPGTRLTVL.

CDR3 in DNA: TGTGCCAGCAGTACAGCTTATGGCTACACCTTC. It translates to CASSTAYGYTF. The chain employs TRBV12-3 or TRBV12-4 and TRBJ1-2; no clear D. V was cut by 5 bases and J by 5 bases, with 6 bases left in between. This CDR3 has 11 residues.

The gene calls are TRBV3-1 (or the pseudogene TRBV3-2) and TRBJ2-7, with 9 positions matching TRBD1. Trimming at V came to 4 bases and at J to 5 bases, leaving 3 bases not matched to a gene. This CDR3 has 13 residues. Germline values: CDR1 LGHDT, CDR2 YNNKEL (reference sequence). The CDR3, as DNA: TGTGCCAGCAGCCTCGGACAGGGGAACGAGCAGTACTTC. Translation gives CASSLGQGNEQYF.